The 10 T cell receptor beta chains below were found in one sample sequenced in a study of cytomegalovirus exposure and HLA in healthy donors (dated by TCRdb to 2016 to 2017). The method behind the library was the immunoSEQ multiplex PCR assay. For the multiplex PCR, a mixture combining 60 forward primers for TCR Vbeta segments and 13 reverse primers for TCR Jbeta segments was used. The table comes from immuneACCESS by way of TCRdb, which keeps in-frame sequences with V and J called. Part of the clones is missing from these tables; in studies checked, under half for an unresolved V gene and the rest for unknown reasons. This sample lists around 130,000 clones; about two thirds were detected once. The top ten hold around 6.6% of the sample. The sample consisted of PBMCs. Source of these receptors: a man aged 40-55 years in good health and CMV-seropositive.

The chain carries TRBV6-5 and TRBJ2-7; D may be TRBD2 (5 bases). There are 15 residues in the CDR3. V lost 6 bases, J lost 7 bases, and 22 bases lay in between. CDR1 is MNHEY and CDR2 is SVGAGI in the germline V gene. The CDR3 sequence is CASRRSGLGLMEQYF. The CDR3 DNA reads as TGTGCCAGCAGACGCTCCGGACTCGGCCTCATGGAGCAGTACTTC.

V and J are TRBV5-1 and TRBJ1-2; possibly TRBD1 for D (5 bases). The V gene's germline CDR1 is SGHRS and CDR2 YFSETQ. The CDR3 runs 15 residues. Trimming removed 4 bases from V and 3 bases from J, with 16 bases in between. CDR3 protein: CASSKTGGVDYGYTF. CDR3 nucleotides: TGCGCCAGCAGCAAAACCGGGGGAGTCGACTATGGCTACACCTTC.

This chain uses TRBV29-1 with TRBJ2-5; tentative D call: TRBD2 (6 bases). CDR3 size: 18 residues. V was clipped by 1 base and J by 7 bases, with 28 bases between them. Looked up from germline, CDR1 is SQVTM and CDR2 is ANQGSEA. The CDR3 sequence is CSVEGSGEGALLVGTQYF. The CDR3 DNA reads TGCAGCGTTGAAGGTTCGGGGGAAGGGGCTCTCCTGGTCGGGACCCAGTACTTC.

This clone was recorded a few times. CDR3 protein: CASSLGGMLNYGYTF. The DNA of the CDR3 is TGTGCCAGCAGCTTAGGCGGGATGCTGAACTATGGCTACACCTTC. V and J are TRBV7-2 and TRBJ1-2, with D unclear. The CDR3 contains 15 residues. V lost 1 base and J lost 2, with 11 bases in between. The germline V gene encodes CDR1 SGHTA and CDR2 FQGNSA.

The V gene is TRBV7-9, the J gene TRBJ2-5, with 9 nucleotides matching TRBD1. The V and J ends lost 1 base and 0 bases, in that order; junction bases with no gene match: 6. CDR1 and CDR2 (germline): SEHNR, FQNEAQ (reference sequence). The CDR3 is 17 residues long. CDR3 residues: CASSLGAGQGYQETQYF. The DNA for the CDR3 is TGTGCCAGCAGCTTAGGGGCGGGACAGGGATACCAAGAGACCCAGTACTTC.

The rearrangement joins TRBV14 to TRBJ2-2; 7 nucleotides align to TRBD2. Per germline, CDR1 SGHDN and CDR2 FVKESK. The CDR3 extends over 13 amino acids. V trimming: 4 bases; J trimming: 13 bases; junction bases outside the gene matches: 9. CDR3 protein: CASSPLGGTALFF. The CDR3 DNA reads TGTGCCAGCAGCCCCTTGGGGGGGACGGCGCTGTTTTTT.

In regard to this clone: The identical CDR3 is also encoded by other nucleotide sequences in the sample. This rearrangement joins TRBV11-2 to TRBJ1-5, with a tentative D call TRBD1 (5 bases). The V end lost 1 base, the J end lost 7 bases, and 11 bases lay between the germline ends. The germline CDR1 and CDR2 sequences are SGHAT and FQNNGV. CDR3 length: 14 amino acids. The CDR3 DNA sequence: TGTGCCAGCAGCTTAGTCGGGGGAGGACAGCCCCAGCATTTT. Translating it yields CASSLVGGGQPQHF.

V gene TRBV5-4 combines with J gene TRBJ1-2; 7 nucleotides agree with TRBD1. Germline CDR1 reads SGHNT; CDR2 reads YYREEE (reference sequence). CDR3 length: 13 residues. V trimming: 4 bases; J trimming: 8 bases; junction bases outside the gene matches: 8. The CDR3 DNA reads TGTGCCAGCAGCCAACAGGGGCCGGGGGGCTACACCTTC. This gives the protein CASSQQGPGGYTF.

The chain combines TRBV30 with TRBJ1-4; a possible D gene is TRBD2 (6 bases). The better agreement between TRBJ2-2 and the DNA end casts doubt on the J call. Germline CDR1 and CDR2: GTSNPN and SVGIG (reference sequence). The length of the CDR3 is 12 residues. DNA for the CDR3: TGTGCCTGGAGTCGGGAGAAAGTGGAGCTGTTTTTT. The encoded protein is CAWSREKVELFF.

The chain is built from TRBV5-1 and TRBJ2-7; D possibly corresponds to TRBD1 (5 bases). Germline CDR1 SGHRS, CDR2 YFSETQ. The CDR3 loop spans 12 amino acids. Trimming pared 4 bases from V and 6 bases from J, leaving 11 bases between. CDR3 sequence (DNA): TGCGCCAGCAGCCCCGAAGGGGCCGAGCAGTACTTC. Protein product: CASSPEGAEQYF.